This TCR beta chain derives from a study of CD8 T cells in cerebrospinal fluid in Alzheimer's disease. About the research overall: Plate-based nested PCR sequencing and droplet-based sequencing measured CSF T cell clonal expansion.

This clonotype ranks as medium-sized (0.01 to 0.1%) in terms of frequency. The antigen remains undetermined. The CDR3 consists of 13 residues. Germline V lookup: CDR1 SQVTM, CDR2 ANQGSEA. As a neurodegenerative disease comparison group, Parkinson's disease patients were sampled. Neurodegeneration in patients was confirmed with biomarkers including neurofilament, amyloid-beta and tau. Overall study findings and caveats: Healthy subjects less often had a clone of at least 3% than Alzheimer's patients.

TCRdb re-called the 10x single-cell sequencing reads; one entry per CDR3 protein, DNA not given. The sample includes over a thousand distinct CDR3 sequences. The specimen was cerebrospinal fluid. This chain connects TRBV29-1 to TRBJ1-2; TCRdb designates TRBD1, a call that cannot be tested without DNA. This clonotype originated in a human donor with Parkinson's disease. CDR3: CSVEDPGRYGYTF.